This TCR beta chain is from a study of T-cell memory formation after mild COVID-19. This clonotype occurred a few times. What it recognizes is unknown. This CDR3 spans 17 amino acids. Between the trimmed V and J ends, which lost 0 bases and 0 bases, there was a span of 15 bases. The germline V gene has CDR1 MNHEY and CDR2 SVGAGI. TCRdb re-analysed the 5' RACE reads in MiXCR, keeping a single row per CDR3 protein. In the table there are hundreds of thousands of distinct CDR3 sequences, roughly 17% of which are singletons. Study conclusions and caveats: Clones shrinking from day 15 to 85 showed even CD4/CD8 mixes; later expanders tilted CD4+.

The chain employs TRBV6-5 and TRBJ2-7, with no clear D. The sample comprised PBMCs or a T cell subset sorted from them (not recorded which). This TCR was sampled from an adult woman who had mild COVID-19 (a few samples of this study predate the infection). Cell type and time point are not known. CDR3 sequence: CASSYSPAETYSYEQYF. CDR3 bases: TGTGCCAGCAGTTACTCGCCGGCAGAAACCTACTCCTACGAGCAGTACTTC.